This T cell receptor (beta chain) stems from a study of T cell responses to AZD1222 COVID-19 vaccine. Study conclusions and caveats: Females made up more of the donors, who were largely white British, and clonal diversity may have come out too low. Reports say nearly half of spike-specific TCRs go after unmutated variant regions. Spike was spanned by vaccine-associated CD4 TCRs, which were dominant at 160-218 and 743-854.

With respect to this clone: Its antigen is as yet unknown.

The study pooled second doses at about 4 or about 12 weeks. Only in-frame clones appear in the TCRdb table, and some are missing; sequencing was by immunoSEQ multiplex PCR. The profile covers under 150,000 clones, with roughly 90% appearing a single time and approximately 1.8% taken by the ten largest. The CDR3 sequence is 15 residues long. Per the germline V gene, CDR1 is MDHEN and CDR2 is SYDVKM. The ends lost 4 bases at V and 2 bases at J; junction bases unmatched: 5. The gene calls are TRBV28 and TRBJ2-5, with 9 bases lining up with TRBD2. The sequence came from an adult who received the AZD1222 COVID-19 vaccine. Sequencing used peripheral blood, obtained 28 days after the second AZD1222 dose. The CDR3 nucleotides are TGTGCCAGCAGTTCCAGACTAGCGGAACAAGAGACCCAGTACTTC. Its protein is CASSSRLAEQETQYF.